Each of the 24 T cell receptor beta chains below was sequenced from the same sample in a study of high-grade serous ovarian cancer treatment subgroups. Assay: immunoSEQ multiplex PCR; the TCRdb copy retains only in-frame clones and omits some. The sample comprises under 4,000 clones, just under 80% of which are singletons, and roughly 10% rests with the top ten. Tumor samples were taken before definitive surgery or chemotherapy. Material: tumor tissue. The source of these receptors is a human donor with high-grade serous ovarian cancer.

The genes are TRBV2 and TRBJ1-6; tentatively, D is TRBD1 (5 bases). Germline CDR1 SNHLY, CDR2 FYNNEI. This CDR3 is 15 amino acids long. Deletions cut 2 bases from V and 4 bases from J, with 9 bases between. The CDR3 DNA is TGTGCCAGCAGTGAACAGGGTTTTTATAATTCACCCCTCCACTTT. Its protein is CASSEQGFYNSPLHF.

The chain joins TRBV5-1 to TRBJ1-1, with D perhaps matching TRBD1 (5 bases). V lost 0 bases and J lost 5, with 11 bases in between. Germline CDR1 SGHRS, CDR2 YFSETQ. This CDR3 spans 14 amino acids. The CDR3 coding sequence is TGCGCCAGCAGCTTGGGTCAGGGTGGGACTGAAGCTTTCTTT. This codes for CASSLGQGGTEAFF.

The rearrangement links TRBV6-5 to TRBJ1-1; 9 positions match TRBD1. With 5 bases clipped from V and 5 bases from J, the junction kept 6 bases outside the gene matches. Germline CDR1 and CDR2: MNHEY and SVGAGI. The CDR3 totals 14 residues. CDR3 nucleotides: TGTGCCAGCAGTCACAGGGGGCGCGGGACTGAAGCTTTCTTT. Translating gives CASSHRGRGTEAFF.

The V and J genes are TRBV23-1 and TRBJ1-1, with 9 positions matching TRBD1. TRBV23-1 qualifies as an ORF whose function is uncertain. There are 14 residues in the CDR3. V gave up 7 bases and J gave up 3 bases; unmatched junction bases: 6. The CDR3 reads CASTLTGGDTEAFF. In DNA form, the CDR3 reads TGCGCCAGCACTTTGACAGGGGGGGACACTGAAGCTTTCTTT.

The chain links TRBV2 to TRBJ2-3; TRBD2 aligns across 10 bases. Germline CDR1 SNHLY, CDR2 FYNNEI. The junction had 6 bases not matched to a gene; V was cut back by 2 bases and J by 4 bases. The CDR3 length is 16 residues. The CDR3 is CASSERLAGVADTQYF. The CDR3 DNA reads as TGTGCCAGCAGTGAACGGCTAGCGGGAGTTGCAGATACGCAGTATTTT.

This clone was picked up one time. The chain couples TRBV27 to TRBJ1-6, with D possibly TRBD1 on 6 matching bases. Germline loops: CDR1 MNHEY, CDR2 SMNVEV (reference sequence). This CDR3 has 16 amino acids. The V end was cut by 6 bases, the J end by 0 bases, with 12 bases between. CDR3 nucleotides: TGTGCCAGCAGCGCTACAGGGAGCTCCTATAATTCACCCCTCCACTTT. It is translated as CASSATGSSYNSPLHF.

This chain connects TRBV11-3 to TRBJ2-1, with D possibly matching TRBD1 (5 bases). V lost 2 bases and J lost 8, with 10 bases in between. Germline CDR1 and CDR2: SGHNT and YENEEA. CDR3 length: 13 residues. DNA of the CDR3: TGTGCCAGCAGCTTACAGGGTCGGGATGAGCAGTTCTTC. This sequence encodes CASSLQGRDEQFF.

In its sample, this clone was seen once. The chain employs TRBV6-1 and TRBJ1-5, with 9 bases matching TRBD1. Germline V gives CDR1 MNHNS, CDR2 SASEGT. Trimming removed 6 bases from V and 7 bases from J; junction bases left unmatched: 7. This CDR3 region has 14 residues. The CDR3, as DNA: TGTGCCAGCAGGGGCCGAGACAGGGGGCAGCCCCAGCATTTT. Protein sequence: CASRGRDRGQPQHF.

This chain joins TRBV6-5 and TRBJ2-5; D perhaps matches TRBD1 (6 bases). The J call may be mistaken, given a closer DNA end match to TRBJ2-7. The germline V gene has CDR1 MNHEY and CDR2 SVGAGI. The CDR3 covers 16 residues. The DNA for the CDR3 is TGTGCCAGCAGTTCAGGGGCGACAGCACGGCCCTACGAGCAGTACTTC. Its protein product is CASSSGATARPYEQYF.

The chain is built from TRBV15 and TRBJ2-7, with unresolved D. The length of the CDR3 is 16 residues. V lost 1 base and J lost 0, with 13 bases in between. The germline V gene has CDR1 LNHNV and CDR2 YYDKDF (reference sequence). The CDR3 DNA reads TGTGCCACCAGCAGAGGCGACTCCAGGAGCTCCTACGAGCAGTACTTC. It encodes CATSRGDSRSSYEQYF.

The chain employs TRBV10-1 and TRBJ2-2, with unresolved D. The V gene lost 2 bases and the J gene lost 5 bases, with 9 bases spanning the gap. Germline CDR1 is WNHNN and CDR2 is SYGVQD (reference sequence). The CDR3 loop spans 14 amino acids. DNA for the CDR3: TGCGCCAGCAGTGAGAACGCGGAAACCGGGGAGCTGTTTTTT. The encoded protein is CASSENAETGELFF.

V is TRBV28 and J is TRBJ1-3; D is perhaps TRBD1 (5 bases). V was trimmed by 4 bases and J by 0 bases, leaving 10 bases between them. CDR1 and CDR2 from the germline V gene are MDHEN and SYDVKM. There are 15 residues in the CDR3. The CDR3 bases are TGTGCCAGCAGTTCCAGGGTTCTCTCTGGAAACACCATATATTTT. Protein product: CASSSRVLSGNTIYF.

This clone was observed a few times. This rearrangement joins TRBV27 to TRBJ2-7, with unresolved D. This CDR3 comprises 10 residues. Trimming shortened V by 3 bases and J by 7 bases, and 4 bases separated the two germline ends. CDR1 and CDR2 from the germline V gene are MNHEY and SMNVEV (reference sequence). This chain's CDR3 is CASSFREQYF. Here the CDR3 DNA reads TGTGCCAGCAGTTTCCGGGAGCAGTACTTC.

This clone appeared a single time. This sequence joins TRBV29-1 and TRBJ2-5; D is undetermined. The CDR3 is 12 amino acids. Germline V gives CDR1 SQVTM, CDR2 ANQGSEA. Trimming cost V 2 bases and J 5 bases, with 9 bases left between them. The CDR3 nucleotides read TGCAGCGTTGAACAACAAAGGGAGACCCAGTACTTC. Protein product: CSVEQQRETQYF.

The chain's CDR3 is CASTQGTGARDIQYF. CDR3 sequence (DNA): TGTGCCAGCACCCAAGGTACAGGGGCTCGGGACATTCAGTACTTC. This chain uses TRBV5-4 with TRBJ2-4, with TRBD1 matching 7 bases. This CDR3 spans 15 amino acids. Germline trimming cut 6 bases from V and 8 bases from J; bases unmatched to any gene: 14. Germline V gene data show CDR1 as SGHNT and CDR2 as YYREEE (reference sequence). Using reference TRBV5-4 and TRBJ2-4 for the parts outside the CDR3, the full variable domain is ETGVTQSPTHLIKTRGQQVTLRCSSQSGHNTVSWYQQALGQGPQFIFQYYREEENGRGNFPPRFSGLQFPNYSSELNVNALELDDSALYLCASTQGTGARDIQYFGAGTRLSVL.

This rearrangement joins TRBV7-8 to TRBJ2-1, with 12 nucleotides matching TRBD2. The CDR3 contains 16 residues. V trimming: 1 base; J trimming: 9 bases; junction bases outside the gene matches: 7. CDR1 SGHVS and CDR2 FQNEAQ come from the germline V gene. The CDR3 DNA follows: TGTGCCAGCAGCTTAGTTGTCCTAGCGGGAGGGCGTGAGCAGTTCTTC. Amino acid sequence: CASSLVVLAGGREQFF.

The chain links TRBV2 to TRBJ2-5, with TRBD2 matching 8 bases. Germline V gene sequence: CDR1 SNHLY, CDR2 FYNNEI. V lost 5 bases and J lost 4; bases outside the gene matches: 6. This CDR3 is built from 14 residues. The CDR3 loop is CASSSGGLGETQYF. Written as DNA, the CDR3 is TGTGCCAGCAGTTCGGGAGGGCTGGGAGAGACCCAGTACTTC.

The chain has TRBV30 and TRBJ1-1; 9 bases align to TRBD1. Germline CDR1 is GTSNPN and CDR2 is SVGIG (reference sequence). After removal of 3 bases from V and 5 bases from J, the junction contained 10 bases not matched to a gene. The length of the CDR3 is 15 residues. CDR3 loop: CAWRRRDRDWTEAFF. The CDR3 DNA sequence: TGTGCCTGGAGAAGAAGGGACAGGGATTGGACTGAAGCTTTCTTT.

V usage is TRBV18 and J usage is TRBJ1-5, with a weak D call TRBD1 (5 bases). V was trimmed by 3 bases and J by 5 bases, leaving 5 bases between them. Per germline, CDR1 KGHSH and CDR2 LQKENI. CDR3 size: 12 residues. CDR3: CASSPGDQPQHF. CDR3 DNA: TGTGCCAGCTCACCGGGGGATCAGCCCCAGCATTTT.

The J gene is TRBJ2-1, the V gene TRBV19; TRBD1 or TRBD2 may be the D gene (8 bases each). This CDR3 comprises 22 residues. The V and J ends lost 5 bases and 6 bases respectively, with 38 bases between them. Germline CDR1 is LNHDA and CDR2 is SQIVND (reference sequence). Written as DNA, the CDR3 is TGTGCCAGTAGTCCGAGAGCTGTGGGACAGGCAGGAGGGGAGCGGGAGATCAATGAGCAGTTCTTC. This translates into CASSPRAVGQAGGEREINEQFF.

This chain links TRBV27 with TRBJ1-2; 9 bases agree with TRBD1. With 6 bases clipped from V and 8 bases from J, the junction kept 10 bases outside the gene matches. The CDR3 contains 14 residues. Germline V CDR1 and CDR2: MNHEY, SMNVEV (reference sequence). The CDR3 region is CASRVTQGAGGYTF. CDR3 in DNA: TGTGCCAGCAGAGTAACACAGGGGGCAGGGGGCTACACCTTC.

V is TRBV5-1 and J is TRBJ1-6, with a weak D call TRBD1 (5 bases). The CDR3 runs to 16 residues. V dropped 0 bases and J dropped 10 bases, with 17 bases sitting between them. The germline V gene encodes CDR1 SGHRS and CDR2 YFSETQ. The CDR3 protein is CASSLEGRGSRSPLHF. The CDR3 nucleotides read TGCGCCAGCAGCTTGGAGGGGAGGGGCTCTAGGTCACCCCTCCACTTT.

This clone was found a few times. CDR3 protein: CASSFGVTGELFF. CDR3 coding DNA: TGTGCCAGCAGCTTCGGGGTTACCGGGGAGCTGTTTTTT. The genes are TRBV7-9 and TRBJ2-2; D perhaps matches TRBD2 (5 bases). From germline, CDR1 is SEHNR and CDR2 FQNEAQ (reference sequence). V lost 3 bases to trimming and J lost 5 bases, with 7 bases between them. The CDR3 runs 13 residues.

The chain carries TRBV2 and TRBJ1-5; TRBD1 aligns across 7 bases. Germline CDR1 reads SNHLY; CDR2 reads FYNNEI. This CDR3 is built from 16 residues. V trimming: 3 bases; J trimming: 2 bases; junction bases outside the gene matches: 7. DNA of the CDR3: TGTGCCAGCAGTGAGACACTCACAGGGGGCAATCAGCCCCAGCATTTT. It yields the protein CASSETLTGGNQPQHF.